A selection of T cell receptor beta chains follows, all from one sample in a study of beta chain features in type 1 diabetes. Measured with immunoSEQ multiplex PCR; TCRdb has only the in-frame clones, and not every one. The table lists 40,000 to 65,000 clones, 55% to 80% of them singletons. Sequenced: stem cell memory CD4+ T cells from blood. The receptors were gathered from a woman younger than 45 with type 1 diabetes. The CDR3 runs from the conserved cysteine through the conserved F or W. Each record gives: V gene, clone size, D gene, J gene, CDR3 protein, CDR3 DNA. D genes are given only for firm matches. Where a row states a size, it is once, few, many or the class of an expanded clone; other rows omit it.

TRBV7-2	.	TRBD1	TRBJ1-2	CASSLGGGNGYTF	TGTGCCAGCAGCTTAGGAGGGGGCAATGGCTACACCTTC
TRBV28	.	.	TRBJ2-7	CASWSGSYEQYF	TGTGCCAGCTGGAGTGGCTCCTACGAGCAGTACTTC
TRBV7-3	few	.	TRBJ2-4	CASSVAGVGNIQYF	TGTGCCAGCAGCGTGGCCGGAGTCGGCAACATTCAGTACTTC
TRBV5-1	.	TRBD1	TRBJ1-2	CASSLALDRLPYGYTF	TGCGCCAGCAGCTTGGCCTTGGACAGGCTTCCCTATGGCTACACCTTC
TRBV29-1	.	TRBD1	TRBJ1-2	CSVGRGTGGKGYTF	TGCAGCGTCGGGAGGGGGACAGGGGGTAAAGGCTACACCTTC
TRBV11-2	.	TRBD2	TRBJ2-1	CASSLGWLGEGRFF	TGTGCCAGCAGCTTGGGGTGGTTGGGGGAGGGGCGGTTCTTC
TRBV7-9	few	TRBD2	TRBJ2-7	CASSQWTSGAYEQYF	TGTGCCAGCAGCCAATGGACTAGCGGAGCCTACGAGCAGTACTTC
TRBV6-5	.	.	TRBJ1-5	CASSYDPGYQPQHF	TGTGCCAGCAGTTACGATCCCGGTTATCAGCCCCAGCATTTT
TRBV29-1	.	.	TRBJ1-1	CSVNRVGGPRDTEAFF	TGCAGCGTGAACAGGGTTGGAGGCCCGAGGGACACTGAAGCTTTCTTT
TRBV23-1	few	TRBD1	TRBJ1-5	CASSPRGNSNQPQHF	TGCGCCAGCAGTCCCAGGGGGAATAGCAATCAGCCCCAGCATTTT
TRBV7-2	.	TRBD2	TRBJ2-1	CASTRGKGLAGANEQFF	TGTGCCAGCACCCGAGGAAAAGGACTAGCGGGAGCCAATGAGCAGTTCTTC
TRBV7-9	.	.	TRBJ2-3	CASSFLAFGTDTQYF	TGTGCCAGCAGCTTCCTAGCTTTCGGCACAGATACGCAGTATTTT
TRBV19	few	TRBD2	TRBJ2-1	CASSMRLAGDRSSYNEQFF	TGTGCCAGTAGTATGCGACTAGCGGGAGATAGGAGCTCCTACAATGAGCAGTTCTTC
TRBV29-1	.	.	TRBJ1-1	CSVVRQVTTEAFF	TGCAGCGTTGTTAGGCAGGTAACCACTGAAGCTTTCTTT